This T cell receptor (beta chain) was profiled in a study of cytomegalovirus exposure and HLA in healthy donors. There are 17 residues in the CDR3. Trimming cost V 6 bases and J 0 bases; bases outside gene matches: 5. CDR1 is SGHNT, CDR2 YENEEA, per germline. PCR primers comprised 60 Vbeta and 13 Jbeta primers. Sequenced by immunoSEQ multiplex PCR; TCRdb stores in-frame clones only, minus some. The sample consists of 130,000 or so clones, over 75% of them appearing once. The sequence was collected from a man aged 30 to 45 in good health and CMV-seronegative. The chain combines TRBV11-3 with TRBJ2-6, with 10 bases lining up with TRBD1. Sequenced sample: PBMCs. The DNA for the CDR3 is TGTGCCAGCAGTTCGGGACAGGGGCGCTCTGGGGCCAACGTCCTGACTTTC. It yields the protein CASSSGQGRSGANVLTF.